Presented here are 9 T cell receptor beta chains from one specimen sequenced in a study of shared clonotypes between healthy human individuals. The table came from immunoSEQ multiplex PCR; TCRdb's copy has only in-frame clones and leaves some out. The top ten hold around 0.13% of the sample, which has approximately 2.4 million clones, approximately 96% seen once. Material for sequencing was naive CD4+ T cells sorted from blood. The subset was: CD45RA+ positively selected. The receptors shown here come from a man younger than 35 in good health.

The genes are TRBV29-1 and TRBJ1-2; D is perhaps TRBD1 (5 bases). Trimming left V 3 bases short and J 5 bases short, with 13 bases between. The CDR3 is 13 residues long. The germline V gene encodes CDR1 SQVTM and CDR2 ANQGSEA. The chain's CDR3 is CSVELQGIYGYTF. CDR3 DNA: TGCAGCGTTGAGTTGCAGGGAATTTATGGCTACACCTTC. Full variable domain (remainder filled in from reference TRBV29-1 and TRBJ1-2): SAVISQKPSRDICQRGTSLTIQCQVDSQVTMMFWYRQQPGQSLTLIATANQGSEATYESGFVIDKFPISRPNLTFSTLTVSNMSPEDSSIYLCSVELQGIYGYTFGSGTRLTVV.

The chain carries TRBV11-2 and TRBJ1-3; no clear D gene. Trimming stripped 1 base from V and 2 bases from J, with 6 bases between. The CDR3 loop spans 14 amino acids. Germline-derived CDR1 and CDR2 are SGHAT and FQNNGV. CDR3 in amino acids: CASSLASTGNTIYF. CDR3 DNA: TGTGCCAGCAGCTTAGCGTCCACTGGAAACACCATATATTTT.

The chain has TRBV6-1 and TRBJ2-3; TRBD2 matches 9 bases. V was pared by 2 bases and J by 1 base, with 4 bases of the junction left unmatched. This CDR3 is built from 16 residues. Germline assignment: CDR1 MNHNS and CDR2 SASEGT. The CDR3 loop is CASSERQRGGTDTQYF. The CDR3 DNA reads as TGTGCCAGCAGTGAACGGCAGCGGGGGGGCACAGATACGCAGTATTTT.

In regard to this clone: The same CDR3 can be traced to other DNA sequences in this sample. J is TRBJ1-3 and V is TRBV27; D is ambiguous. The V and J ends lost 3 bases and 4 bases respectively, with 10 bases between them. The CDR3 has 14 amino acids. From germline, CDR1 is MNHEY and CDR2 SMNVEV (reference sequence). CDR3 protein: CASSFGGSGNTIYF. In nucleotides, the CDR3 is TGTGCCAGCAGTTTTGGAGGGAGCGGAAACACCATATATTTT.

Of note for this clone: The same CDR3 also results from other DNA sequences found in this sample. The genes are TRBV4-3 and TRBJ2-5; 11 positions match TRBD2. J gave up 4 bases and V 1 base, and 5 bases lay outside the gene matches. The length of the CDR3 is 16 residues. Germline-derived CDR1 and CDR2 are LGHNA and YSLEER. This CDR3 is CASSQGGLAGGETQYF. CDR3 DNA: TGCGCCAGCAGCCAAGGGGGGCTAGCGGGAGGAGAGACCCAGTACTTC.

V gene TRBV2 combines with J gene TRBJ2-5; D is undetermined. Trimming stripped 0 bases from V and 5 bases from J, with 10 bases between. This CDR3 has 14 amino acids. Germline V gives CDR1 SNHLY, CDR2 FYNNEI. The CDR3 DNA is TGTGCCAGCAGTGAAGCGGCACTAATGGAGACCCAGTACTTC. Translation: CASSEAALMETQYF.

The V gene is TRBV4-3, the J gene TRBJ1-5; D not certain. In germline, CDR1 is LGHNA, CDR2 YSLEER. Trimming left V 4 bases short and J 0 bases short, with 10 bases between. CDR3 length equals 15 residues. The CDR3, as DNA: TGCGCCAGCAGCCCTTCCCCCTTTAGCAATCAGCCCCAGCATTTT. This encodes CASSPSPFSNQPQHF.

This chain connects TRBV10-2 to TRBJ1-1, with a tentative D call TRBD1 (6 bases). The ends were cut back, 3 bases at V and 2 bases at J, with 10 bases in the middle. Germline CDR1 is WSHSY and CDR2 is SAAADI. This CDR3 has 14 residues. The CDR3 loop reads CASSDGGINTEAFF. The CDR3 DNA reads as TGCGCCAGCAGTGATGGGGGCATTAACACTGAAGCTTTCTTT.

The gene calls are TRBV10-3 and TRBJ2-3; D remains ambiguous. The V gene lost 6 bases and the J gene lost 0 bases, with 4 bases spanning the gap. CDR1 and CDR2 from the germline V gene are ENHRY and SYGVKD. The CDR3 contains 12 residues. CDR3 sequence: CAIRTSTDTQYF. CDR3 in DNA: TGTGCCATCAGGACTAGCACAGATACGCAGTATTTT.